A single sample gave rise to the 10 T cell receptor beta chains below, sequenced in a study of cytomegalovirus exposure and HLA in healthy donors. Sequencing used immunoSEQ multiplex PCR; TCRdb keeps in-frame clones, though not all of them. The sample includes under 200,000 clones, 75% to 95% of them seen just once. Sequencing was done on a sample of PBMCs. The receptors were gathered from a woman between 18 and 29 years old in good health and CMV-seropositive.

This chain uses TRBV11-1 with TRBJ1-6; 10 bases align to TRBD1. The germline CDR1 and CDR2 sequences are SGHAT and FQDESV (reference sequence). J was trimmed by 6 bases and V by 0 bases; bases with no gene match: 11. The length of the CDR3 is 19 residues. The CDR3 region has the DNA TGTGCCAGCAGCTTAGCGGGTGGGGACAGGGGCGATTCTAATTCACCCCTCCACTTT. Encoded protein: CASSLAGGDRGDSNSPLHF.

The chain uses TRBV28 and TRBJ2-4, with D possibly being TRBD2 (6 bases). V lost 3 bases and J lost 0, with 12 bases in between. The CDR3 spans 16 residues. CDR1 is MDHEN, CDR2 SYDVKM, per germline. CDR3 nucleotides: TGTGCCAGCAGTTTGAGTGAGGGAGGAGCCAAAAACATTCAGTACTTC. It yields the protein CASSLSEGGAKNIQYF.

This chain joins TRBV27 and TRBJ1-1; tentative D call: TRBD1 (5 bases). Per germline, CDR1 MNHEY and CDR2 SMNVEV (reference sequence). The V and J ends lost 5 bases and 7 bases respectively, with 14 bases between them. The CDR3 length is 13 residues. CDR3 protein: CASSPADRYEAFF. CDR3 DNA: TGTGCCAGCAGTCCCGCTGACAGATATGAAGCTTTCTTT.

CDR3 protein: CATSSEGMNTEAFF. The CDR3 DNA is TGTGCCACCAGCAGCGAGGGAATGAACACTGAAGCTTTCTTT. This chain connects TRBV15 to TRBJ1-1; D gene uncertain. Germline assignment: CDR1 LNHNV and CDR2 YYDKDF (reference sequence). The V end was cut by 3 bases, the J end by 0 bases, with 8 bases between. The CDR3 is made up of 14 amino acids.

V and J are TRBV10-2 and TRBJ2-1; D is possibly TRBD2 (5 bases). The germline V gene has CDR1 WSHSY and CDR2 SAAADI. This CDR3 region has 16 residues. Between the trimmed V and J ends, which lost 10 bases and 0 bases, there was a span of 19 bases. CDR3: CATEPIRGPSYNEQFF. The CDR3 DNA sequence: TGCGCCACAGAGCCGATACGCGGGCCCTCCTACAATGAGCAGTTCTTC.

This clone was seen once. The chain joins TRBV28 to TRBJ2-1, with a weak D call TRBD2 (6 bases). This CDR3 region has 20 residues. V was shortened by 3 bases and J by 6 bases, with 30 bases between the two germline ends. In germline, CDR1 is MDHEN, CDR2 SYDVKM. The CDR3 sequence is CASSFTYPKGTFLAFNEQFF. In DNA, the CDR3 is TGTGCCAGCAGTTTTACCTACCCCAAAGGGACTTTTCTCGCCTTCAATGAGCAGTTCTTC.

In DNA, the CDR3 is TGCGCCAGCAGCCAAACTGTAGTGGATGAGCAGTTCTTC. Amino acids: CASSQTVVDEQFF. V usage is TRBV4-1 and J usage is TRBJ2-1; D remains ambiguous. The germline gives CDR1 MGHRA, CDR2 YSYEKL. This CDR3 region has 13 residues. V lost 2 bases to trimming and J lost 8 bases, with 10 bases between them.

The chain has TRBV5-4 and TRBJ2-7; a weak D match, TRBD1 (5 bases). Germline loops: CDR1 SGHNT, CDR2 YYREEE (reference sequence). This CDR3 has 14 amino acids. Trimming cost V 6 bases and J 6 bases, with 19 bases left between them. The CDR3 loop is CASKNRGDSGEQYF. In DNA, the CDR3 is TGTGCCAGCAAAAATAGGGGTGATTCGGGCGAGCAGTACTTC.

The chain couples TRBV2 to TRBJ2-7; D remains ambiguous. The length of the CDR3 is 11 residues. Germline V CDR1 and CDR2: SNHLY, FYNNEI. V was pared by 8 bases and J by 5 bases, with 10 bases between. The CDR3 DNA is TGTGCCAGCCAAATCGCGGACGAGCAGTACTTC. Its translation is CASQIADEQYF.

The chain uses TRBV4-1 and TRBJ1-1, with 12 bases lining up with TRBD1. CDR3 length: 15 residues. In germline, CDR1 is MGHRA, CDR2 YSYEKL. The ends lost 0 bases at V and 10 bases at J; junction bases unmatched: 6. The CDR3 sequence is CASSQEGDRGRRAFF. The CDR3 bases are TGCGCCAGCAGCCAAGAAGGGGACAGGGGGCGGAGAGCTTTCTTT.